The 7 T cell receptor beta chains given below trace back to one sample, sequenced in a study of T cells after yellow fever vaccination. One entry per CDR3 protein results from TCRdb running MiXCR on the 5' RACE reads. The sample shows roughly 150,000 distinct CDR3 sequences, 7% to 9% of them seen only once. Sequenced here: CD4+ T cells sorted from PBMCs, sampled 5 days after the yellow fever booster vaccination. The receptors derive from a man aged 25-45 years who received the YFV17D yellow fever vaccine.

This clonotype was counted many times. This sequence joins TRBV2 and TRBJ2-6; tentatively, D is TRBD1 or TRBD2 (5 bases each). V was trimmed by 4 bases and J by 4 bases, leaving 14 bases between them. This CDR3 contains 16 residues. CDR1 is SNHLY, CDR2 FYNNEI, per germline. DNA for the CDR3: TGTGCCAGCAGTGCGGGGCCTTCAGGAGGGGCCAACGTCCTGACTTTC. The encoded protein is CASSAGPSGGANVLTF.

The chain is built from TRBV7-2 and TRBJ2-4; the D gene is possibly TRBD1 (5 bases). Trimming stripped 5 bases from V and 5 bases from J, with 10 bases between. The CDR3 contains 13 residues. The germline V gene encodes CDR1 SGHTA and CDR2 FQGNSA. The CDR3 nucleotides read TGTGCCAGCAGCAAGGGGCGAGAAAACATTCAGTACTTC. Residues: CASSKGRENIQYF.

The chain links TRBV5-6 to TRBJ2-2; 8 bases align to TRBD2. V trimming: 10 bases; J trimming: 4 bases; junction bases outside the gene matches: 12. Per the germline V gene, CDR1 is SGHDT and CDR2 is YYEEEE. The CDR3 has 15 residues. DNA of the CDR3: TGTGCCTCAACCGAAGCGGGAGTACTCACCGGGGAGCTGTTTTTT. Protein: CASTEAGVLTGELFF.

This clonotype was detected many times. The chain is built from TRBV5-1 and TRBJ2-7; 8 bases fit TRBD1. This CDR3 spans 15 amino acids. Unmatched junction bases numbered 6, after V lost 1 base and J lost 3 bases. Germline V gene data show CDR1 as SGHRS and CDR2 as YFSETQ. The CDR3 sequence is CASSLSGTGYYEQYF. CDR3 in DNA: TGCGCCAGCAGCTTGTCCGGGACAGGATACTACGAGCAGTACTTC.

This clonotype has only a few counts. The gene calls are TRBV5-1 and TRBJ2-2; D is unresolved. CDR1 is SGHRS and CDR2 is YFSETQ in the germline V gene. The CDR3 covers 15 residues. The ends were cut back, 3 bases at V and 5 bases at J, with 14 bases in the middle. The CDR3 reads CASSSTPYKTGELFF. The CDR3 nucleotides are TGCGCCAGCAGCTCTACTCCGTACAAGACCGGGGAGCTGTTTTTT.

In this sample, this clonotype turned up many times. The chain has TRBV12-3 or TRBV12-4 and TRBJ2-5; 7 positions agree with TRBD2. V lost 3 bases, J lost 5 bases, and 6 bases stayed unmatched. The CDR3 sequence is 14 residues long. The CDR3 here is CASSLGTTRETQYF. The CDR3 DNA follows: TGTGCCAGCAGTTTGGGGACTACGAGGGAGACCCAGTACTTC.

This clonotype was picked up a small number of times. The chain couples TRBV10-2 to TRBJ2-5; perhaps TRBD1 as D (6 bases). V dropped 6 bases and J dropped 4 bases, with 18 bases sitting between them. Germline V gene sequence: CDR1 WSHSY, CDR2 SAAADI. The CDR3 runs 15 residues. This chain's CDR3 is CASRHTRTETETQYF. The DNA for the CDR3 is TGCGCCAGCAGGCACACCCGGACAGAGACAGAGACCCAGTACTTC.